The clone carrying this TCR beta chain was detected many times. Its matching antigen is unknown. The record originates from a study of response to subunit inactivated influenza vaccine. Overall study findings and caveats: Every seasonal influenza vaccination brings in few new T cells, the authors suggested.

Germline lookup yields CDR1 SGHRS and CDR2 YFSETQ. The CDR3 extends over 15 amino acids. V gave up 5 bases and J gave up 3 bases; unmatched junction bases: 10. From the RT-PCR reads, TCRdb called clonotypes with MiXCR, one entry per CDR3 protein. The data show about 800,000 distinct CDR3 sequences, with around 20% seen just once and about 10% held by the top ten. The V and J genes are TRBV5-1 and TRBJ2-7; 8 bases match TRBD2. The sequenced sample was PBMCs from blood, obtained more than 4 days after vaccination. The receptor was derived from a man aged 45-65 years who received an inactivated influenza vaccine. The CDR3 DNA follows: TGCGCCAGCAGTGCAACTAGCGGAAAAGGCTACGAGCAGTACTTC. This sequence encodes CASSATSGKGYEQYF.